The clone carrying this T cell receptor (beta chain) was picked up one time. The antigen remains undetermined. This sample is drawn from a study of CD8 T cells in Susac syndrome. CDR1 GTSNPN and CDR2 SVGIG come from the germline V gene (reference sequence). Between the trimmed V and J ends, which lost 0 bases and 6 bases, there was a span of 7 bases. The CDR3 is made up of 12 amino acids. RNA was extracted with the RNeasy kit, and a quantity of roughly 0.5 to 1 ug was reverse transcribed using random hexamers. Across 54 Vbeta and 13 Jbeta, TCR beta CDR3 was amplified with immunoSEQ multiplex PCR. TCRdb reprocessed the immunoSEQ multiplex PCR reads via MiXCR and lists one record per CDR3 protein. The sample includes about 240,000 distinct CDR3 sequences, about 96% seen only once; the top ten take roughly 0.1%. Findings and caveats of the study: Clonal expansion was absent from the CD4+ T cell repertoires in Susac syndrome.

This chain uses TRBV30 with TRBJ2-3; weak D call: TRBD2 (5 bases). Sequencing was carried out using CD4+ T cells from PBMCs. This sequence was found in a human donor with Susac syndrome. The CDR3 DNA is TGTGCCTGGAGTGTGGACTCCGATACGCAGTATTTT. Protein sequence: CAWSVDSDTQYF.